These T cell receptor beta chains were read from a single sample in a study of shared clonotypes between healthy human individuals. The table came from immunoSEQ multiplex PCR; TCRdb's copy has only in-frame clones and leaves some out. The data show about 870,000 clones, nearly 95% seen once. The sample consisted of naive CD8+ T cells sorted from blood. These receptors were obtained from a man aged 25 to 45 in good health. The CDR3 runs from the conserved cysteine through the conserved F or W. D genes are given only for firm matches. Expanded clones get a size class; other rows say once, few or many, or leave the size out.

V gene: TRBV27
CDR3 length: 13
J gene: TRBJ2-3
D gene: NA
clone size: once
CDR3 protein: CASSLTDTDTQYF
CDR3 DNA: TGTGCCAGCAGTTTAACAGACACAGATACGCAGTATTTT

V gene: TRBV21-1
CDR3 length: 17
J gene: TRBJ2-7
D gene: NA
clone size: few
CDR3 protein: CASSTSLPGPALGEQYF
CDR3 DNA: TGTGCCAGCAGCACAAGCCTCCCGGGTCCCGCCCTTGGAGAGCAGTACTTC

V gene: TRBV10-3
CDR3 length: 14
J gene: TRBJ2-7
D gene: NA
clone size: NA
CDR3 protein: CAISAPRDPYEQYF
CDR3 DNA: TGTGCCATCAGTGCCCCTAGGGATCCTTACGAGCAGTACTTC

V gene: TRBV7-9
CDR3 length: 12
J gene: TRBJ2-2
D gene: NA
clone size: NA
CDR3 protein: CASSLRGGELFF
CDR3 DNA: TGTGCCAGCAGCTTAAGGGGGGGGGAGCTGTTTTTT

V gene: TRBV11-2
CDR3 length: 16
J gene: TRBJ2-2
D gene: TRBD2
clone size: NA
CDR3 protein: CASSLGPAGGPGELFF
CDR3 DNA: TGTGCCAGCAGCTTAGGGCCAGCGGGAGGGCCCGGGGAGCTGTTTTTT

V gene: TRBV7-9
CDR3 length: 15
J gene: TRBJ1-4
D gene: TRBD1
clone size: NA
CDR3 protein: CASSLRSGGDEKLFF
CDR3 DNA: TGTGCCAGCAGCTTGAGGTCAGGGGGAGATGAAAAACTGTTTTTT

V gene: TRBV27
CDR3 length: 22
J gene: TRBJ2-2
D gene: TRBD2
clone size: NA
CDR3 protein: CASRLWGPGLAGSLGNTGELFF
CDR3 DNA: TGTGCCAGCAGACTCTGGGGACCCGGACTAGCGGGATCCTTGGGAAACACCGGGGAGCTGTTTTTT

V gene: TRBV7-9
CDR3 length: 15
J gene: TRBJ2-3
D gene: NA
clone size: once
CDR3 protein: CASSSLASSTDTQYF
CDR3 DNA: TGTGCCAGCAGCTCTTTAGCGAGTAGCACAGATACGCAGTATTTT

V gene: TRBV18
CDR3 length: 16
J gene: TRBJ2-1
D gene: TRBD1
clone size: NA
CDR3 protein: CASSSRDRVFYNEQFF
CDR3 DNA: TGTGCCAGCTCATCCCGGGACAGGGTTTTCTACAATGAGCAGTTCTTC

V gene: TRBV5-4
CDR3 length: 14
J gene: TRBJ2-7
D gene: NA
clone size: NA
CDR3 protein: CASSLSGDGYEQYF
CDR3 DNA: TGTGCCAGCAGCTTGTCAGGAGATGGCTACGAGCAGTACTTC

V gene: TRBV6-1
CDR3 length: 16
J gene: TRBJ1-2
D gene: NA
clone size: NA
CDR3 protein: CASSEHRYQTNYGYTF
CDR3 DNA: TGTGCCAGCAGTGAACACAGGTACCAGACTAACTATGGCTACACCTTC

V gene: TRBV28
CDR3 length: 12
J gene: TRBJ2-7
D gene: NA
clone size: once
CDR3 protein: CASSLKGYEQYF
CDR3 DNA: TGTGCCAGCAGTTTAAAGGGTTACGAGCAGTACTTC

V gene: TRBV4-2
CDR3 length: 16
J gene: TRBJ2-7
D gene: TRBD2
clone size: NA
CDR3 protein: CASSQDTAGGGYEQYF
CDR3 DNA: TGTGCCAGCAGCCAAGATACGGCGGGAGGTGGGTACGAGCAGTACTTC

V gene: TRBV10-2
CDR3 length: 15
J gene: TRBJ2-7
D gene: NA
clone size: few
CDR3 protein: CASAGEEGASYEQYF
CDR3 DNA: TGCGCCAGCGCCGGCGAAGAAGGGGCGTCCTACGAGCAGTACTTC

V gene: TRBV5-4
CDR3 length: 16
J gene: TRBJ1-1
D gene: TRBD1
clone size: once
CDR3 protein: CASSVWTGTMNTEAFF
CDR3 DNA: TGTGCCAGCAGCGTGTGGACAGGGACTATGAACACTGAAGCTTTCTTT

V gene: TRBV27
CDR3 length: 19
J gene: TRBJ2-1
D gene: TRBD2
clone size: NA
CDR3 protein: CASSLAGTSGKQSYNEQFF
CDR3 DNA: TGTGCCAGCAGTTTAGCCGGGACTAGCGGGAAACAGTCCTACAATGAGCAGTTCTTC

V gene: TRBV4-1
CDR3 length: 14
J gene: TRBJ1-1
D gene: NA
clone size: NA
CDR3 protein: CASSAEAENTEAFF
CDR3 DNA: TGCGCCAGCAGCGCCGAGGCAGAGAACACTGAAGCTTTCTTT

V gene: TRBV5-6
CDR3 length: 12
J gene: TRBJ1-1
D gene: NA
clone size: NA
CDR3 protein: CASSLGYTEAFF
CDR3 DNA: TGTGCCAGCAGCTTGGGGTACACTGAAGCTTTCTTT

V gene: TRBV5-1
CDR3 length: 15
J gene: TRBJ2-2
D gene: TRBD1
clone size: NA
CDR3 protein: CASRPDRGGTGELFF
CDR3 DNA: TGCGCCAGCAGACCGGACAGGGGAGGAACCGGGGAGCTGTTTTTT

V gene: TRBV27
CDR3 length: 15
J gene: TRBJ2-5
D gene: NA
clone size: NA
CDR3 protein: CASSLSPTPQETQYF
CDR3 DNA: TGTGCCAGCAGTTTGAGCCCCACACCGCAAGAGACCCAGTACTTC

V gene: TRBV7-9
CDR3 length: 14
J gene: TRBJ2-6
D gene: NA
clone size: once
CDR3 protein: CASSSHSGANVLTF
CDR3 DNA: TGTGCCAGCAGCTCTCACTCTGGGGCCAACGTCCTGACTTTC

V gene: TRBV6-6
CDR3 length: 16
J gene: TRBJ2-5
D gene: NA
clone size: NA
CDR3 protein: CASSSPDRLYQETQYF
CDR3 DNA: TGTGCCAGCAGCTCTCCTGACAGGCTGTACCAAGAGACCCAGTACTTC

V gene: TRBV28
CDR3 length: 15
J gene: TRBJ2-3
D gene: TRBD1
clone size: NA
CDR3 protein: CASSPMTGIGDTQYF
CDR3 DNA: TGTGCCAGCAGCCCGATGACAGGGATCGGTGATACGCAGTATTTT

V gene: TRBV5-1
CDR3 length: 15
J gene: TRBJ2-1
D gene: TRBD2
clone size: NA
CDR3 protein: CASSLSSGRAHEQFF
CDR3 DNA: TGCGCCAGCAGCTTGAGTAGCGGGAGGGCCCATGAGCAGTTCTTC

V gene: TRBV4-1
CDR3 length: 15
J gene: TRBJ2-1
D gene: TRBD2
clone size: once
CDR3 protein: CASSRHSGTNNEQFF
CDR3 DNA: TGCGCCAGCAGCCGCCACTCCGGGACTAACAATGAGCAGTTCTTC

V gene: TRBV7-9
CDR3 length: 16
J gene: TRBJ2-1
D gene: NA
clone size: once
CDR3 protein: CASTSPPGQPNNEQFF
CDR3 DNA: TGTGCCAGCACCTCTCCGCCCGGGCAGCCTAACAATGAGCAGTTCTTC

V gene: TRBV4-2
CDR3 length: 15
J gene: TRBJ1-1
D gene: TRBD1
clone size: NA
CDR3 protein: CASSSSRGLGTEAFF
CDR3 DNA: TGTGCCAGCAGCTCCAGCAGGGGGCTGGGCACTGAAGCTTTCTTT

V gene: TRBV11-2
CDR3 length: 15
J gene: TRBJ2-5
D gene: TRBD2
clone size: once
CDR3 protein: CASSWLAGYKETQYF
CDR3 DNA: TGTGCCAGCAGCTGGTTAGCGGGGTACAAAGAGACCCAGTACTTC

V gene: TRBV19
CDR3 length: 14
J gene: TRBJ1-5
D gene: NA
clone size: NA
CDR3 protein: CASCRTGFGQPQHF
CDR3 DNA: TGTGCCAGTTGCCGAACAGGTTTCGGTCAGCCCCAGCATTTT

V gene: TRBV2
CDR3 length: 15
J gene: TRBJ2-3
D gene: TRBD2
clone size: NA
CDR3 protein: CASPPLAGEEDTQYF
CDR3 DNA: TGTGCCAGCCCCCCTCTAGCGGGAGAGGAAGATACGCAGTATTTT

V gene: TRBV5-4
CDR3 length: 12
J gene: TRBJ2-4
D gene: NA
clone size: NA
CDR3 protein: CASSLGSDYQYF
CDR3 DNA: TGTGCCAGCAGCTTGGGAAGTGATTATCAGTACTTC

V gene: TRBV29-1
CDR3 length: 15
J gene: TRBJ1-2
D gene: NA
clone size: NA
CDR3 protein: CSAWGVEDSVYGYTF
CDR3 DNA: TGCAGCGCCTGGGGGGTAGAGGACAGCGTTTATGGCTACACCTTC

V gene: TRBV11-2
CDR3 length: 12
J gene: TRBJ2-3
D gene: NA
clone size: NA
CDR3 protein: CASSLEEETQYF
CDR3 DNA: TGTGCCAGCAGCTTAGAAGAGGAGACGCAGTATTTT

V gene: TRBV5-4
CDR3 length: 18
J gene: TRBJ1-2
D gene: NA
clone size: NA
CDR3 protein: CASSLEAVWGDGVYGYTF
CDR3 DNA: TGTGCCAGCAGCTTGGAGGCCGTGTGGGGGGATGGGGTCTATGGCTACACCTTC

V gene: TRBV27
CDR3 length: 17
J gene: TRBJ2-2
D gene: NA
clone size: NA
CDR3 protein: CASSPRGGSVPAGELFF
CDR3 DNA: TGTGCCAGCAGTCCCCGGGGAGGATCGGTGCCTGCCGGGGAGCTGTTTTTT

V gene: TRBV13
CDR3 length: 14
J gene: TRBJ1-2
D gene: TRBD1
clone size: NA
CDR3 protein: CASSVTGSDYGYTF
CDR3 DNA: TGTGCCAGCAGCGTGACAGGGTCGGACTATGGCTACACCTTC

V gene: TRBV6-1
CDR3 length: 16
J gene: TRBJ2-7
D gene: NA
clone size: NA
CDR3 protein: CASSEADRNISGEQYF
CDR3 DNA: TGTGCCAGCAGTGAGGCAGACAGAAACATTAGTGGCGAGCAGTACTTC

V gene: TRBV9
CDR3 length: 14
J gene: TRBJ2-7
D gene: TRBD1
clone size: NA
CDR3 protein: CASSARDRAYEQYF
CDR3 DNA: TGTGCCAGCAGCGCCCGGGACAGGGCCTACGAGCAGTACTTC

V gene: TRBV4-1
CDR3 length: 13
J gene: TRBJ2-1
D gene: NA
clone size: NA
CDR3 protein: CASSLRANNEQFF
CDR3 DNA: TGCGCCAGCAGCCTCCGGGCCAACAATGAGCAGTTCTTC

V gene: TRBV27
CDR3 length: 13
J gene: TRBJ1-2
D gene: NA
clone size: NA
CDR3 protein: CATGRTGSYGYTF
CDR3 DNA: TGTGCCACGGGGAGAACCGGGAGCTATGGCTACACCTTC

V gene: TRBV29-1
CDR3 length: 13
J gene: TRBJ1-2
D gene: NA
clone size: NA
CDR3 protein: CSIKEEGYYGYTF
CDR3 DNA: TGCAGCATAAAAGAAGAGGGCTACTATGGCTACACCTTC

V gene: TRBV27
CDR3 length: 13
J gene: TRBJ2-7
D gene: NA
clone size: once
CDR3 protein: CASSLSPSYEQYF
CDR3 DNA: TGTGCCAGCAGTTTATCACCGTCCTACGAGCAGTACTTC